The 4 T cell receptor beta chains below all came from one sample that was sequenced in a study of cytomegalovirus exposure and HLA in healthy donors. PCR used 60 Vbeta primers and 13 Jbeta primers. Using immunoSEQ multiplex PCR, the repertoire was profiled, and TCRdb retains in-frame clones only, with some absent. The sample shows more than 200,000 clones, over 75% of them seen only once. The sequenced sample was PBMCs. These receptor sequences come from a human donor in good health.

The chain combines TRBV5-1 with TRBJ2-7, with no clear D. The CDR3 length is 15 residues. Germline CDR1 and CDR2: SGHRS and YFSETQ. Trimming removed 2 bases at V and 0 bases at J, with 12 bases between. CDR3 DNA: TGCGCCAGCAGCTTTTCGCCTCCGAGCTCCTACGAGCAGTACTTC. Protein product: CASSFSPPSSYEQYF. Together with reference TRBV5-1 and TRBJ2-7, the CDR3 gives the full variable domain: KAGVTQTPRYLIKTRGQQVTLSCSPISGHRSVSWYQQTPGQGLQFLFEYFSETQRNKGNFPGRFSGRQFSNSRSEMNVSTLELGDSALYLCASSFSPPSSYEQYFGPGTRLTVT.

This chain links TRBV2 with TRBJ2-7, with 12 positions matching TRBD2. The CDR3 totals 16 residues. The V and J ends lost 9 bases and 4 bases, in that order; junction bases with no gene match: 13. Germline V CDR1 and CDR2: SNHLY, FYNNEI. The CDR3 reads CASMGPTSGRRYEQYF. Written as DNA, the CDR3 is TGTGCCAGTATGGGGCCTACTAGCGGGAGGCGGTACGAGCAGTACTTC.

Comment on this clone: The junction departs from the called germline gene at one end, perhaps through a read error. The V and J genes are TRBV7-9 and TRBJ2-7; 7 bases agree with TRBD1. The length of the CDR3 is 13 residues. Germline V gene data show CDR1 as SEHNR and CDR2 as FQNEAQ (reference sequence). CDR3 residues: CSSLETGKFEQYF. The CDR3 nucleotides read TGTTCCAGCCTCGAGACAGGGAAATTCGAGCAGTACTTC.

The rearrangement uses TRBV6-5 and TRBJ2-1; TRBD1 agrees at 9 bases. Per the germline V gene, CDR1 is MNHEY and CDR2 is SVGAGI. The ends lost 0 bases at V and 9 bases at J; junction bases unmatched: 9. The length of the CDR3 is 16 residues. The CDR3 loop reads CASSYSPGQGLIEQFF. CDR3 sequence (DNA): TGTGCCAGCAGTTACTCTCCGGGACAGGGCCTTATTGAGCAGTTCTTC.